The clone carrying this TCR beta chain occurred many times. RNA transcripts yielded amplified TCR beta CDR3 regions. The TCR CDR3 first-round RT-PCR relied on the HTBI primer set. TCRdb reanalysed the multiplex PCR reads using MiXCR and keeps one entry per CDR3 protein. The sample has about half a million distinct CDR3 sequences; about 20% are singletons. Germline assignment: CDR1 MNHEY and CDR2 SVGAGI. The CDR3 sequence is 14 residues long. V was cut by 0 bases and J by 1 base, with 6 bases left in between. This entry is derived from a study of T cells in Graves' hyperthyroidism and ophthalmopathy. Stability of Graves' hyperthyroidism was defined as absent ophthalmopathy progression within 18 months. Diagnosis rested on symptoms, serum thyroxine and TRAb, thyroid ultrasound, and orbital computed tomography.

This chain uses TRBV6-5 with TRBJ2-5; the D is unclear. This TCR derives from a man aged 18 to 35 with Graves' hyperthyroidism. The sequencing input was blood. In DNA form, the CDR3 reads TGTGCCAGCAGTTACTCGCGACTCCAAGAGACCCAGTACTTC. Its translation is CASSYSRLQETQYF.